The 24 T cell receptor beta chains below were found in one sample sequenced in a study of blood T cell repertoires in COVID-19. Repertoires were generated with immunoSEQ multiplex PCR, while TCRdb's copy carries only in-frame clones and drops some. The sample records about 200,000 clones, 86% being singletons. Sequenced sample: PBMCs or T cells enriched from blood (not recorded which). The source is a man in his forties with acute COVID-19.

The table lists this clone with a few counts. The rearrangement joins TRBV27 to TRBJ1-6; D perhaps matches TRBD1 (6 bases). CDR3 length equals 14 residues. V lost 5 bases and J 7 bases, leaving 12 bases between the germline ends. Germline V gives CDR1 MNHEY, CDR2 SMNVEV (reference sequence). The CDR3 loop is CASSPQGLNSPLHF. For the CDR3, the DNA is TGTGCCAGCAGTCCCCAGGGGTTGAATTCACCCCTCCACTTT.

This clone was recorded only once. The chain uses TRBV6-5 and TRBJ1-2; the D gene is possibly TRBD1 (6 bases). V was shortened by 6 bases and J by 4 bases, with 15 bases between the two germline ends. In germline, CDR1 is MNHEY, CDR2 SVGAGI. The CDR3 sequence is 14 residues long. The CDR3 reads CASSGRQDGYGYTF. The CDR3 DNA reads TGTGCCAGCAGCGGAAGACAGGATGGCTATGGCTACACCTTC.

About this clone: This specimen includes other DNA sequences encoding the same CDR3. CDR3 bases: TGTGCCAGCAGTTTGACAGGATCCTACGAGCAGTACTTC. Its translation is CASSLTGSYEQYF. The chain joins TRBV27 to TRBJ2-7, with D perhaps matching TRBD1 (6 bases). Trimming removed 3 bases at V and 1 base at J, with 7 bases between. From germline, CDR1 is MNHEY and CDR2 SMNVEV (reference sequence). CDR3 length equals 13 residues.

The gene calls are TRBV18 and TRBJ2-5; unclear D gene. Trimming cost V 3 bases and J 2 bases, with 7 bases left between them. From germline, CDR1 is KGHSH and CDR2 LQKENI. The length of the CDR3 is 13 residues. CDR3 nucleotide sequence: TGTGCCAGCTCACCTACTAAACAAGAGACCCAGTACTTC. As protein: CASSPTKQETQYF.

This chain links TRBV6-5 with TRBJ1-5; 7 bases fit TRBD1. Per the germline V gene, CDR1 is MNHEY and CDR2 is SVGAGI. The CDR3 has 13 residues. With V trimmed by 8 bases and J by 2 bases, 3 bases remained unmatched. CDR3: CASRRGGNQPQHF. CDR3 nucleotides: TGTGCCAGCCGCAGGGGGGGCAATCAGCCCCAGCATTTT.

This sequence joins TRBV7-8 and TRBJ1-3, with D perhaps matching TRBD1 (5 bases). V gave up 0 bases and J gave up 4 bases, with 10 bases separating them. Germline V gives CDR1 SGHVS, CDR2 FQNEAQ. The CDR3 totals 15 residues. CDR3 nucleotides: TGTGCCAGCAGCTTAGCCCCAGGGCGAGGAAACACCATATATTTT. Protein sequence: CASSLAPGRGNTIYF.

V and J are TRBV9 and TRBJ2-2, with TRBD2 matching over 8 bases. The CDR3 consists of 15 residues. Germline V gene data show CDR1 as SGDLS and CDR2 as YYNGEE. With V trimmed by 3 bases and J by 6 bases, 7 bases remained unmatched. DNA for the CDR3: TGTGCCAGCAGCGGCCTTAGCGGGAATGCCGGGGAGCTGTTTTTT. Residues: CASSGLSGNAGELFF.

The chain combines TRBV7-3 with TRBJ2-7, with 11 bases lining up with TRBD1. V was pared by 2 bases and J by 6 bases, with 3 bases of the junction left unmatched. Germline CDR1 is SGHTA and CDR2 is FQGTGA. CDR3 length: 14 residues. CDR3 DNA sequence: TGTGCCAGCAGCTTAGGCGGGACAGGGGGCGAGCAGTACTTC. It codes for CASSLGGTGGEQYF.

J is TRBJ2-4 and V is TRBV19; D unresolved. This CDR3 contains 15 residues. V lost 3 bases to trimming and J lost 5 bases, with 14 bases between them. Germline lookup yields CDR1 LNHDA and CDR2 SQIVND (reference sequence). CDR3: CASSMMRGYENIQYF. The CDR3 DNA reads TGTGCCAGTAGTATGATGCGAGGATACGAAAACATTCAGTACTTC.

The chain recombines TRBV9 with TRBJ2-7; no clear D. This CDR3 is built from 15 residues. From germline, CDR1 is SGDLS and CDR2 YYNGEE. Trimming took off 0 bases at V and 0 bases at J, with 10 bases between the two ends. The CDR3 is CASSVGFSASYEQYF. CDR3 coding DNA: TGTGCCAGCAGCGTAGGTTTCAGTGCCTCCTACGAGCAGTACTTC.

The rearrangement uses TRBV24-1 and TRBJ2-7, with 9 bases aligning to TRBD2. The J segment lost 2 bases and the V segment lost 2 bases, leaving 3 bases of the junction unmatched. There are 15 residues in the CDR3. Germline V CDR1 and CDR2: KGHDR, SFDVKD. The CDR3: CATSDWASGTYEQYF. As DNA, the CDR3 is TGTGCCACCAGTGATTGGGCTAGCGGGACCTACGAGCAGTACTTC.

V is TRBV21-1 and J is TRBJ2-4; the table's TRBD1 call for D was not verified on the DNA. TRBV21-1 is an annotated pseudogene. The CDR3 spans 17 residues. The CDR3 spells CASSKSEASISEGVQYF. In DNA form, the CDR3 reads TGTGCCAGCAGCAAAAGCGAAGCAAGTATTAGCGAGGGGGTTCAGTACTTC.

The genes are TRBV9 and TRBJ2-7; TRBD1 might be the D (6 bases). This CDR3 is 16 amino acids long. Deletions cut 1 base from V and 5 bases from J, with 19 bases between. The germline V gene encodes CDR1 SGDLS and CDR2 YYNGEE. The CDR3 sequence: CASSVTSGVHRDEQYF. CDR3 in DNA: TGTGCCAGCAGCGTAACCTCAGGGGTCCACAGAGACGAGCAGTACTTC.

The chain employs TRBV7-9 and TRBJ1-3; perhaps TRBD1 as D (5 bases). The CDR3 has 13 amino acids. Germline CDR1 reads SEHNR; CDR2 reads FQNEAQ (reference sequence). V was cut by 11 bases and J by 0 bases, with 11 bases left in between. CDR3 loop: CAGGASSGNTIYF. CDR3 DNA sequence: TGTGCCGGTGGGGCGAGCTCTGGAAACACCATATATTTT.

The chain uses TRBV5-1 and TRBJ2-7; D is perhaps TRBD1 (5 bases). Germline lookup yields CDR1 SGHRS and CDR2 YFSETQ. V shed 7 bases and J shed 1 base, with 18 bases lying between them. This CDR3 has 15 amino acids. CDR3 nucleotides: TGCGCCAGCGGGGCTATGCGACACGGGTCCTACGAGCAGTACTTC. Protein product: CASGAMRHGSYEQYF.

This chain uses TRBV5-1 with TRBJ1-3; TRBD1 is a possible D gene (5 bases). The V end lost 8 bases, the J end lost 0 bases, and 30 bases lay between the germline ends. Germline CDR1 SGHRS, CDR2 YFSETQ. CDR3 length: 20 residues. This chain's CDR3 is CARTNTIPGARASSGNTIYF. CDR3 coding DNA: TGCGCCAGAACGAACACGATCCCGGGAGCCAGGGCGTCCTCTGGAAACACCATATATTTT.

The chain uses TRBV4-1 and TRBJ2-2; the match to TRBD2 covers 7 bases. The germline V gene has CDR1 MGHRA and CDR2 YSYEKL. CDR3 length: 15 amino acids. Trimming took 6 bases from V and 5 from J; bases not matched to a gene: 9. This CDR3 reads CASRSREARTGELFF. In DNA, the CDR3 is TGCGCCAGCAGATCCCGGGAGGCACGGACCGGGGAGCTGTTTTTT.

J is TRBJ2-1 and V is TRBV28; 9 bases match TRBD2. V was pared by 2 bases and J by 6 bases, with 8 bases of the junction left unmatched. Germline lookup yields CDR1 MDHEN and CDR2 SYDVKM. This CDR3 comprises 16 residues. DNA of the CDR3: TGTGCCAGCAGTTTAGGGACCCTAGCGGGGACCAATGAGCAGTTCTTC. As protein: CASSLGTLAGTNEQFF.

The rearrangement joins TRBV28 to TRBJ1-2; 7 positions match TRBD1. This CDR3 is built from 12 residues. V shed 5 bases and J 6 bases; nucleotides not matched to a gene: 3. Per germline, CDR1 MDHEN and CDR2 SYDVKM. The CDR3 is CASSPGTDGYTF. The CDR3, as DNA: TGTGCCAGCAGTCCCGGGACAGATGGCTACACCTTC.

CDR3 coding DNA: TGTGCCAGCAGGGGACTAACTAACAATGAGCAGTTCTTC. As protein: CASRGLTNNEQFF. J is TRBJ2-1 and V is TRBV2, with 7 bases matching TRBD2. The V gene end was trimmed by 6 bases and the J gene end by 5 bases; junction bases not matched to a gene: 4. The CDR3 totals 13 residues. Per germline, CDR1 SNHLY and CDR2 FYNNEI.

V is TRBV7-6 and J is TRBJ2-7, with a weak D call TRBD1 (5 bases). This CDR3 has 12 residues. Germline V lookup: CDR1 SGHVS, CDR2 FNYEAQ. Deletions cut 0 bases from V and 5 bases from J, with 5 bases between. The CDR3, as DNA: TGTGCCAGCAGCTTAGCAGGGGACGAGCAGTACTTC. It yields the protein CASSLAGDEQYF. The whole variable domain, filled in from reference TRBV7-6 and TRBJ2-7, reads GAGVSQSPRYKVTKRGQDVALRCDPISGHVSLYWYRQALGQGPEFLTYFNYEAQQDKSGLPNDRFSAERPEGSISTLTIQRTEQRDSAMYRCASSLAGDEQYFGPGTRLTVT.

The genes are TRBV19 and TRBJ2-7; unclear D gene. CDR3 size: 14 residues. Trimming took off 3 bases at V and 0 bases at J, with 9 bases between the two ends. The germline CDR1 and CDR2 sequences are LNHDA and SQIVND (reference sequence). The CDR3 coding sequence is TGTGCCAGTAGTATGGATAGCCACTCCTACGAGCAGTACTTC. This encodes CASSMDSHSYEQYF. Based on the CDR3 plus reference TRBV19 and TRBJ2-7, the full variable domain is DGGITQSPKYLFRKEGQNVTLSCEQNLNHDAMYWYRQDPGQGLRLIYYSQIVNDFQKGDIAEGYSVSREKKESFPLTVTSAQKNPTAFYLCASSMDSHSYEQYFGPGTRLTVT.

Here the CDR3 reads CASRRQGLNTGELFF. The CDR3 nucleotides are TGTGCCAGTAGGCGACAGGGCCTTAACACCGGGGAGCTGTTTTTT. V gene TRBV19 combines with J gene TRBJ2-2; 7 bases are shared with TRBD1. V dropped 6 bases and J dropped 2; count of bases not matched to a gene: 6. This CDR3 is built from 15 residues. Germline-derived CDR1 and CDR2 are LNHDA and SQIVND (reference sequence).

The J gene is TRBJ2-3, the V gene TRBV27; tentatively, D is TRBD2 (7 bases). Between the trimmed V and J ends, which lost 2 bases and 5 bases, there was a span of 20 bases. The CDR3 consists of 17 residues. The germline CDR1 and CDR2 sequences are MNHEY and SMNVEV (reference sequence). CDR3: CASSLRSRGALVDTQYF. In nucleotides, the CDR3 is TGTGCCAGCAGTTTAAGGTCTCGGGGGGCCCTTGTAGATACGCAGTATTTT.